What follows are 12 T cell receptor beta chains derived from one specimen sequenced in a study of T cell changes during pregnancy in multiple sclerosis. Measured with immunoSEQ multiplex PCR; TCRdb has only the in-frame clones, and not every one. In the table there are about 87,000 clones, over 85% of which are singletons. The material was peripheral blood, obtained in the third trimester of pregnancy. The receptors derive from a female donor in good health, enrolled as a control in a pregnancy study.

This chain connects TRBV27 to TRBJ2-7, with no clear D. Germline V gives CDR1 MNHEY, CDR2 SMNVEV (reference sequence). The CDR3 contains 15 residues. The germline V and J ends were trimmed by 6 bases and 2 bases, with 17 bases remaining between them. The CDR3, as DNA: TGTGCCAGCAGCCTCTCGTGGCGGTGGACCTACGAGCAGTACTTC. Translation: CASSLSWRWTYEQYF.

This chain uses TRBV6-6 with TRBJ1-5; unclear D gene. V gave up 1 base and J gave up 2 bases, with 12 bases separating them. The length of the CDR3 is 16 residues. Germline V gene sequence: CDR1 MNHNY, CDR2 SVGAGI (reference sequence). CDR3 amino acids: CASSYYDTWGNQPQHF. CDR3 bases: TGTGCCAGCAGTTACTATGACACATGGGGCAATCAGCCCCAGCATTTT.

V usage is TRBV11-3 and J usage is TRBJ2-7, with a tentative D call TRBD1 (6 bases). V lost 2 bases, J lost 3 bases, and 11 bases lay in between. The CDR3 runs to 14 residues. Germline CDR1 is SGHNT and CDR2 is YENEEA. The CDR3 sequence: CASSLRAGDYEQYF. The CDR3, as DNA: TGTGCCAGCAGCTTAAGGGCAGGGGACTACGAGCAGTACTTC. Drawing the rest from reference TRBV11-3 and TRBJ2-7, the complete variable domain is EAGVVQSPRYKIIEKKQPVAFWCNPISGHNTLYWYLQNLGQGPELLIRYENEEAVDDSQLPKDRFSAERLKGVDSTLKIQPAELGDSAVYLCASSLRAGDYEQYFGPGTRLTVT.

This chain uses TRBV7-8 with TRBJ2-7; no definite D call. The CDR3 extends over 13 amino acids. The V gene's germline CDR1 is SGHVS and CDR2 FQNEAQ. The ends were cut back, 2 bases at V and 7 bases at J, with 12 bases in the middle. The CDR3 loop is CASSLTSADEQYF. Here the CDR3 DNA reads TGTGCCAGCAGCTTAACAAGTGCGGATGAGCAGTACTTC. Combining the CDR3 with reference TRBV7-8 and TRBJ2-7 gives the whole variable domain GAGVSQSPRYKVAKRGQDVALRCDPISGHVSLFWYQQALGQGPEFLTYFQNEAQLDKSGLPSDRFFAERPEGSVSTLKIQRTQQEDSAVYLCASSLTSADEQYFGPGTRLTVT.

This clone was counted once. V and J are TRBV5-1 and TRBJ1-1; 7 nucleotides match TRBD1. With V trimmed by 0 bases and J by 1 base, 3 bases remained unmatched. CDR1 is SGHRS, CDR2 YFSETQ, per germline. The CDR3 extends over 15 amino acids. In DNA, the CDR3 is TGCGCCAGCAGCTTGGGACAGGGAGGGAACACTGAAGCTTTCTTT. Protein sequence: CASSLGQGGNTEAFF.

The chain carries TRBV5-6 and TRBJ2-2; D is ambiguous. There are 11 residues in the CDR3. Between the trimmed V and J ends, which lost 4 bases and 9 bases, there was a span of 7 bases. Germline assignment: CDR1 SGHDT and CDR2 YYEEEE. CDR3 sequence (DNA): TGTGCCAGCAGCCGCGCGAGGGAGCTGTTTTTT. This codes for CASSRARELFF.

This CDR3 reads CASSPYPGETNEKLFF. CDR3 nucleotide sequence: TGTGCCAGCAGCCCCTACCCGGGAGAAACTAATGAAAAACTGTTTTTT. The gene calls are TRBV7-9 and TRBJ1-4; D remains ambiguous. CDR3 length: 16 residues. Germline V gene lookup returns CDR1 SEHNR and CDR2 FQNEAQ (reference sequence). The V and J ends lost 5 bases and 1 base respectively, with 14 bases between them.

The chain uses TRBV7-2 and TRBJ1-3; maybe TRBD1 (5 bases). Germline V gives CDR1 SGHTA, CDR2 FQGNSA. The CDR3 has 16 residues. Trimming shortened V by 0 bases and J by 1 base, and 10 bases separated the two germline ends. The CDR3 bases are TGTGCCAGCAGCTTAGCGACAGCTACATCTGGAAACACCATATATTTT. Translated: CASSLATATSGNTIYF.

The V and J genes are TRBV6-1 and TRBJ1-4; 8 bases are shared with TRBD1. CDR3 length: 14 amino acids. V trimming: 4 bases; J trimming: 7 bases; junction bases outside the gene matches: 5. CDR1 is MNHNS, CDR2 SASEGT, per germline. CDR3: CASSGQGRFEKLFF. The CDR3 region has the DNA TGTGCCAGCAGTGGACAGGGGAGATTTGAAAAACTGTTTTTT.

The J gene is TRBJ2-3, the V gene TRBV7-9, with TRBD2 as a possible D gene (6 bases). The CDR3 loop spans 14 amino acids. V was cut by 4 bases and J by 6 bases, with 14 bases left in between. Germline CDR1 is SEHNR and CDR2 is FQNEAQ (reference sequence). CDR3 in DNA: TGTGCCAGCAGCTCGCGGGATTTCCCGGATACGCAGTATTTT. This translates into CASSSRDFPDTQYF.

The count of this clone is one. The chain couples TRBV7-6 to TRBJ1-4; weak D call: TRBD1 (5 bases). CDR3 length equals 15 residues. CDR1 and CDR2 (germline): SGHVS, FNYEAQ. The V and J ends lost 1 base and 6 bases respectively, with 12 bases between them. The CDR3 DNA reads as TGTGCCAGCAGCTTAGGGGGCGGGAGACATGAAAAACTGTTTTTT. Amino acid sequence: CASSLGGGRHEKLFF.

There are a few counts of this clone. The CDR3 protein is CATSRTGAQPQHF. CDR3 nucleotides: TGTGCCACCAGCAGAACAGGGGCCCAGCCCCAGCATTTT. V gene TRBV15 combines with J gene TRBJ1-5, with 7 bases aligning to TRBD1. This CDR3 is 13 amino acids long. The germline gives CDR1 LNHNV, CDR2 YYDKDF (reference sequence). Trimming at V came to 2 bases and at J to 7 bases, leaving 2 bases not matched to a gene.